The clone carrying this T cell receptor beta chain was recorded at least ten times. Its antigen is currently unknown. The V end lost 3 bases, the J end lost 3 bases, and 7 bases lay between the germline ends. Germline V lookup: CDR1 SGHRS, CDR2 YFSETQ. CDR3 length: 13 residues. The data were taken from a study of T cells in Graves' hyperthyroidism and ophthalmopathy. Study results and limitations: It was a median 6.5 months before onset that the model predicted ophthalmopathy.

There were TCR beta CDR3 regions amplified from RNA transcripts. RT-PCR in the first round (using the HTBI primer set) targeted the TCR CDR3. One entry per CDR3 protein results from TCRdb running MiXCR on the multiplex PCR reads. In the table there are around 490,000 distinct CDR3 sequences, about 20% of which are singletons. Sequencing input: blood. The chain combines TRBV5-1 with TRBJ2-1, with D possibly matching TRBD1 (6 bases). This TCR was sampled from a man in his forties or fifties with Graves' ophthalmopathy. The DNA of the CDR3 is TGCGCCAGCAGCTCGGACAGCTACAATGAGCAGTTCTTC. Amino acid sequence: CASSSDSYNEQFF.